This T cell receptor (beta chain) emerged from a study of T cell repertoires in cytomegalovirus infection. The CDR3 covers 15 residues. V was pared by 5 bases and J by 4 bases, with 17 bases between. Germline CDR1 LNHDA, CDR2 SQIVND (reference sequence). TCRdb independently ran MiXCR on the reads; one entry per CDR3 protein. The table lists some 680,000 distinct CDR3 sequences, 35% of them singletons. On this clonotype itself: Its matching antigen is unknown.

The study's findings and limits: CMV-specific HLA-C-restricted TCR beta clonotypes dominated the ex vivo response.

Sequencing used PBMCs. The receptor comes from a human donor in good health (CMV status not recorded). Some clones in this sample may be carry-over from other donors' samples. The chain uses TRBV19 and TRBJ1-2; the D gene is possibly TRBD1 (6 bases). In nucleotides, the CDR3 is TGTGCCAGTAGTGAGTCAGGGGCGCATCCCTATGGCTACACCTTC. This encodes CASSESGAHPYGYTF. Variable domain in full (rest from reference TRBV19 and TRBJ1-2): DGGITQSPKYLFRKEGQNVTLSCEQNLNHDAMYWYRQDPGQGLRLIYYSQIVNDFQKGDIAEGYSVSREKKESFPLTVTSAQKNPTAFYLCASSESGAHPYGYTFGSGTRLTVV.